The source of this TCR beta chain is a study of T-cell memory formation after mild COVID-19. This clonotype turned up a few times. TCRdb redid the calling of the 5' RACE reads with MiXCR, one entry per CDR3 protein. Here the sample spans around 210,000 distinct CDR3 sequences, more than 8% being singletons. Germline CDR1 SSHAT, CDR2 FNYEAQ (reference sequence). V lost 10 bases and J 0 bases, leaving 12 bases between the germline ends. The CDR3 sequence is 13 residues long. The TCR sequence derives from a man aged 18 to 29 who had mild COVID-19 (a few samples of this study predate the infection). Cell type and time point are not known. V and J are TRBV7-7 and TRBJ2-5; a possible D gene is TRBD1 (6 bases). Sequenced input: PBMCs or a T cell subset sorted from them (not recorded which). The CDR3 nucleotides read TGTGCCATCTCGACAGGCTACCAAGAGACCCAGTACTTC. Its protein product is CAISTGYQETQYF.